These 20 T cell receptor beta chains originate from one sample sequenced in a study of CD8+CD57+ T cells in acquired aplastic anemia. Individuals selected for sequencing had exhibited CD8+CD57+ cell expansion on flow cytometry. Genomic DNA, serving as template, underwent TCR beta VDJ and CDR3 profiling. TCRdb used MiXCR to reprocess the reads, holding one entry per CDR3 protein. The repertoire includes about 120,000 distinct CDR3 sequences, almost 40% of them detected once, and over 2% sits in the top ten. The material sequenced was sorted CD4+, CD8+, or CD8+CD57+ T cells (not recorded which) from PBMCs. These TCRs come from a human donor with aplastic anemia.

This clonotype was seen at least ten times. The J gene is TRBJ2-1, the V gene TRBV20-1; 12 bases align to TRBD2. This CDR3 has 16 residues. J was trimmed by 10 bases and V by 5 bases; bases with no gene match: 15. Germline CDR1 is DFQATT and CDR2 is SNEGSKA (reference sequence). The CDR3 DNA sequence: TGCAGTGCTCGAAGCGGTTCTAGCGGGGGGGCAGGCGAGCAGTTCTTC. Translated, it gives CSARSGSSGGAGEQFF.

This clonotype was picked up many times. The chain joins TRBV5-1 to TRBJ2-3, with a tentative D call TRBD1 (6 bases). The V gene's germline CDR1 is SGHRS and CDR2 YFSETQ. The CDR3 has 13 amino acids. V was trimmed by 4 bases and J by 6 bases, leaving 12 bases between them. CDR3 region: CASSMAGADTQYF. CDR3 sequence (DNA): TGCGCCAGCAGCATGGCAGGGGCCGATACGCAGTATTTT. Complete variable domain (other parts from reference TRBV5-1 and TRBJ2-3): KAGVTQTPRYLIKTRGQQVTLSCSPISGHRSVSWYQQTPGQGLQFLFEYFSETQRNKGNFPGRFSGRQFSNSRSEMNVSTLELGDSALYLCASSMAGADTQYFGPGTRLTVL.

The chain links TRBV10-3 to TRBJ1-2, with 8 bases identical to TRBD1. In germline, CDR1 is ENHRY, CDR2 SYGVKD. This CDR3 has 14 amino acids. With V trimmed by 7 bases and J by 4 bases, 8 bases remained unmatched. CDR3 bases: TGTGCCATCAAAACGGGACAGGACTCCTATGGCTACACCTTC. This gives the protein CAIKTGQDSYGYTF.

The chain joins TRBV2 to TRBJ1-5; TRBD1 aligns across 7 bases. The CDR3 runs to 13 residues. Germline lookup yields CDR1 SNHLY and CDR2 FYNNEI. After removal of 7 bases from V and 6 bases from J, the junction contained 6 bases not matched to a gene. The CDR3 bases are TGTGCCAGCAAGAACAGGGGTTCTCAGCCCCAGCATTTT. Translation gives CASKNRGSQPQHF.

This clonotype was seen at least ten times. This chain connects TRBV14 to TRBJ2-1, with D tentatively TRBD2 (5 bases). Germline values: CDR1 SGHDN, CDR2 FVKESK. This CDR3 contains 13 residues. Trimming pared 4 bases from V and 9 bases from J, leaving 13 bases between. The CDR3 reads CASSRVVGGEQFF. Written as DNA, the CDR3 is TGTGCCAGCAGCCGCGTCGTTGGAGGTGAGCAGTTCTTC.

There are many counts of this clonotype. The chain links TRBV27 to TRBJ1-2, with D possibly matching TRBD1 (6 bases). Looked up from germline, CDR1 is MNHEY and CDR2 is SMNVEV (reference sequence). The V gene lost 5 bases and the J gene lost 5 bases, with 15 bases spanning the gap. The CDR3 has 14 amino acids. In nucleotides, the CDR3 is TGTGCCAGCAGTCCTGTACAGGGTAGATATGGCTACACCTTC. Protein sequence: CASSPVQGRYGYTF.

The CDR3 sequence is CASSQDEGVWTGELFF. The DNA for the CDR3 is TGCGCCAGCAGCCAGGACGAGGGCGTTTGGACCGGGGAGCTGTTTTTT. V gene TRBV4-1 combines with J gene TRBJ2-2, with D maybe TRBD2 (5 bases). The germline V gene encodes CDR1 MGHRA and CDR2 YSYEKL. Trimming pared 3 bases from V and 5 bases from J, leaving 16 bases between. The CDR3 contains 16 residues.

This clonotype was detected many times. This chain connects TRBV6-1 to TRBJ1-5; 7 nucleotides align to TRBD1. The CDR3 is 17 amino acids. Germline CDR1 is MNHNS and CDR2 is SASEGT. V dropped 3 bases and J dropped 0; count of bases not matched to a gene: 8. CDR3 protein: CASSDDRVWVSNQPQHF. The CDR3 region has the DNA TGTGCCAGCAGTGACGACAGGGTCTGGGTTAGCAATCAGCCCCAGCATTTT.

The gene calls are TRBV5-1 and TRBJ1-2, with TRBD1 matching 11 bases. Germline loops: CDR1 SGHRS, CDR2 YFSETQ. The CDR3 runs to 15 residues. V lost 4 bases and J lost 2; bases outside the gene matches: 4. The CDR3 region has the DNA TGCGCCAGCAGCGCGGGGACAGGGGGGAACTATGGCTACACCTTC. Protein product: CASSAGTGGNYGYTF.

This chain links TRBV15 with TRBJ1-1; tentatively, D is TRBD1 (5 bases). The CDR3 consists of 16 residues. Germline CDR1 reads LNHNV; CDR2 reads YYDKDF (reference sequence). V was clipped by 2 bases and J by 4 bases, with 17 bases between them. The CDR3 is CATSRSTGVRGTEAFF. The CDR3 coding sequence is TGTGCCACCAGCAGATCAACGGGGGTAAGGGGCACTGAAGCTTTCTTT. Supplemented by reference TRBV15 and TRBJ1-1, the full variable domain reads DAMVIQNPRYQVTQFGKPVTLSCSQTLNHNVMYWYQQKSSQAPKLLFHYYDKDFNNEADTPDNFQSRRPNTSFCFLDIRSPGLGDTAMYLCATSRSTGVRGTEAFFGQGTRLTVV.

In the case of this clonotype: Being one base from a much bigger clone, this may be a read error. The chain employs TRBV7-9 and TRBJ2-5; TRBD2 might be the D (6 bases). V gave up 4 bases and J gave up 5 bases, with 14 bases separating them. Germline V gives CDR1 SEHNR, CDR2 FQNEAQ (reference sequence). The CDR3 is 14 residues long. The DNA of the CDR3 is TGTGCCAGCAGCTCCCCGGAGGGACTGGAGACCCAGTACTTC. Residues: CASSSPEGLETQYF.

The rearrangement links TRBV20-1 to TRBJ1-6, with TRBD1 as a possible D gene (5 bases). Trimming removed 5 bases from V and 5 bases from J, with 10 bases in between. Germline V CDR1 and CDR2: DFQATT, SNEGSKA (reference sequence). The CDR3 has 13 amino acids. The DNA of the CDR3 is TGCAGTGCTCCCGGGACGGATAATTCACCCCTCCACTTT. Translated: CSAPGTDNSPLHF.

The CDR3, as DNA: TGTGCCAGCAGCTTTTTCTATGAGCAGTTCTTC. Its protein is CASSFFYEQFF. The chain couples TRBV7-2 to TRBJ2-1; D remains unclear. The germline V gene encodes CDR1 SGHTA and CDR2 FQGNSA. The CDR3 consists of 11 residues. Trimming took 3 bases from V and 8 from J, leaving 5 bases between them.

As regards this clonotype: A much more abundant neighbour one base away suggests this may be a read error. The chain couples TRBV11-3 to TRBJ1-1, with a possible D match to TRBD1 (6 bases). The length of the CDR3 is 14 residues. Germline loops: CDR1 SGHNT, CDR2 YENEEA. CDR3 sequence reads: CTSSLGTHNTEAFF. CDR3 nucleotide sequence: TGTACCAGCAGCTTAGGGACACACAACACTGAAGCTTTCTTT. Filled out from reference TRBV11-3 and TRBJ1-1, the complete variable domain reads EAGVVQSPRYKIIEKKQPVAFWCNPISGHNTLYWYLQNLGQGPELLIRYENEEAVDDSQLPKDRFSAERLKGVDSTLKIQPAELGDSAVYLCTSSLGTHNTEAFFGQGTRLTVV.

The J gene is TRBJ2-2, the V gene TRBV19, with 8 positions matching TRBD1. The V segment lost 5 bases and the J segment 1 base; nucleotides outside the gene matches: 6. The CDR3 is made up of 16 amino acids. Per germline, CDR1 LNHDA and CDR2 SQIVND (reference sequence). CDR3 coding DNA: TGTGCCAGTAGTGACAGGGGCCCGATGAACACCGGGGAGCTGTTTTTT. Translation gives CASSDRGPMNTGELFF.

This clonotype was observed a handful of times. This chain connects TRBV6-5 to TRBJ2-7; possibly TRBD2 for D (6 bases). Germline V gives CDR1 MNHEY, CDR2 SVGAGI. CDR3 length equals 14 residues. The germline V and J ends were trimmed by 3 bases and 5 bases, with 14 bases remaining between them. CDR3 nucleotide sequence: TGTGCCAGCAGTTATGGGACTCCGAGGGACGAGCAGTACTTC. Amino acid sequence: CASSYGTPRDEQYF.

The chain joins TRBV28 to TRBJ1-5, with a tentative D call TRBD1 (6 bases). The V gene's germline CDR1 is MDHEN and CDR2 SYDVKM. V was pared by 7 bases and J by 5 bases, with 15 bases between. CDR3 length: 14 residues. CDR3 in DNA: TGTGCCAGCAATCCGTCAGGGGTATATCAGCCCCAGCATTTT. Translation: CASNPSGVYQPQHF.

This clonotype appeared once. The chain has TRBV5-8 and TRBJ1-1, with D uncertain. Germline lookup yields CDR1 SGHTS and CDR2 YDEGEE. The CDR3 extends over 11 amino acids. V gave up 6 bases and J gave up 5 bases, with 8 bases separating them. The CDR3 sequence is CASIDLTEAFF. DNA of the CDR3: TGTGCCAGCATTGACTTGACTGAAGCTTTCTTT.

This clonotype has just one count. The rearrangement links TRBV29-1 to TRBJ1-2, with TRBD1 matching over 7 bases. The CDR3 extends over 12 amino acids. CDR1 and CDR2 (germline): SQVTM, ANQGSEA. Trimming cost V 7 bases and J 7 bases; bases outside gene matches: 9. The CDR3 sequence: CSAADRTRGYTF. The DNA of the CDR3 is TGCAGCGCCGCGGACAGGACTCGTGGCTACACCTTC.

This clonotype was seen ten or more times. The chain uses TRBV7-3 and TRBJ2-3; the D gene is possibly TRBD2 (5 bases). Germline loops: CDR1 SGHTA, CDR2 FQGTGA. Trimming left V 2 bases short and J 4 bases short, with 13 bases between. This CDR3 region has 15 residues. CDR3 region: CASSLEGRVADTQYF. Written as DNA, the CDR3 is TGTGCCAGCAGCTTAGAGGGAAGGGTGGCAGATACGCAGTATTTT.